This T cell receptor beta chain came from a study of blood T cells in healthy people across ages. A remark on this clonotype: The target antigen is unknown.

Then a second PCR, running about 6 to 11 cycles, was carried out with a sample-barcoded 5' primer and a J-beta primer mix. From the 5' RACE reads, TCRdb called clonotypes with MiXCR, one entry per CDR3 protein. The table has around 900,000 distinct CDR3 sequences, roughly half seen once; the top ten hold 20% to 25%. Overall study results and limits: Aged donors had fewer naive CD4+ cells and lower diversity than long-lived donors. CMV status of donors was unknown, possibly confounding expanded clonotype changes.

Losses at the gene ends were 8 bases for V and 1 base for J; bases not matched to a gene: 9. The CDR3 has 16 residues. Germline lookup yields CDR1 MNHNY and CDR2 SVGAGI (reference sequence). This sequence originates from a woman between 55 and 75 years old in good health. The genes are TRBV6-6 and TRBJ2-3; 10 nucleotides agree with TRBD2. Sequenced input: blood. Written as DNA, the CDR3 is TGTGCCAGCTCCTTCAGCGGGAGGGCCGGCACAGATACGCAGTATTTT. This codes for CASSFSGRAGTDTQYF.